The 31 T cell receptor beta chains below come from one sample, sequenced in a study of blood T cell repertoires in COVID-19. Method: immunoSEQ multiplex PCR; TCRdb's copy keeps in-frame clones and lacks some. The table has approximately 470,000 clones, about 85% seen once. Sequencing used PBMCs or T cells enriched from blood (not recorded which). The receptors shown here come from a woman between 18 and 29 years old who had recovered from COVID-19.

The chain has TRBV5-1 and TRBJ1-1; TRBD1 is a possible D gene (5 bases). Germline V gene lookup returns CDR1 SGHRS and CDR2 YFSETQ. With 1 base removed from V and 6 bases from J, the gap between germline ends came to 13 bases. The CDR3 length is 14 residues. CDR3 loop: CASSLSGGVPEAFF. The CDR3 region has the DNA TGCGCCAGCAGCTTGAGTGGGGGGGTCCCTGAAGCTTTCTTT.

The J gene is TRBJ1-2, the V gene TRBV19; maybe TRBD1 (6 bases). The germline CDR1 and CDR2 sequences are LNHDA and SQIVND (reference sequence). The CDR3 has 14 residues. V lost 3 bases and J 3 bases, leaving 11 bases between the germline ends. Here the CDR3 reads CASSIRGIDYGYTF. DNA for the CDR3: TGTGCCAGTAGTATTAGGGGGATTGACTATGGCTACACCTTC.

This chain links TRBV7-2 with TRBJ1-1; perhaps TRBD1 as D (5 bases). The CDR3 contains 14 residues. Germline V CDR1 and CDR2: SGHTA, FQGNSA. V shed 2 bases and J shed 11 bases, with 18 bases lying between them. The CDR3 region has the DNA TGTGCCAGCAGCTTACGGCGGGACCCCTCGGAGGCTTTCTTT. This sequence encodes CASSLRRDPSEAFF.

This chain joins TRBV12-3 or TRBV12-4 and TRBJ1-3; D ambiguous. The germline V and J ends were trimmed by 5 bases and 8 bases, with 7 bases remaining between them. This CDR3 has 11 residues. CDR3 DNA: TGTGCCAGCAGTCCAATTGACACCATATATTTT. Translated: CASSPIDTIYF.

The chain has TRBV6-5 and TRBJ1-5; D is perhaps TRBD1 (5 bases). Germline V gives CDR1 MNHEY, CDR2 SVGAGI. The V end was cut by 8 bases, the J end by 5 bases, with 16 bases between. CDR3 length: 14 residues. CDR3 residues: CASADWDFYQPQHF. The CDR3, as DNA: TGTGCCAGCGCCGACTGGGACTTCTATCAGCCCCAGCATTTT.

This sequence joins TRBV7-3 and TRBJ1-6, with D hard to call. This CDR3 has 13 residues. V was trimmed by 5 bases and J by 6 bases, leaving 8 bases between them. Germline V gives CDR1 SGHTA, CDR2 FQGTGA. CDR3 nucleotides: TGTGCCAGCAGCCCAAACACTAATTCACCCCTCCACTTT. Translated, it gives CASSPNTNSPLHF.

The V call is TRBV5-1, the J call TRBJ2-7; possibly TRBD2 for D (5 bases). CDR1 is SGHRS and CDR2 is YFSETQ in the germline V gene. The V end was cut by 2 bases, the J end by 7 bases, with 16 bases between. This CDR3 is built from 14 residues. Here the CDR3 reads CASSFETSSGEQYF. Here the CDR3 DNA reads TGCGCCAGCAGCTTTGAGACTTCCTCGGGGGAGCAGTACTTC.

The chain couples TRBV5-1 to TRBJ2-2; 8 nucleotides agree with TRBD2. Germline V gives CDR1 SGHRS, CDR2 YFSETQ. V lost 2 bases to trimming and J lost 7 bases; unmatched junction nucleotides: 7. The CDR3 is made up of 15 amino acids. In DNA, the CDR3 is TGCGCCAGCAGCTTTAGCGGGGCGAGGAACGGGGAGCTGTTTTTT. This gives the protein CASSFSGARNGELFF.

The chain is built from TRBV7-8 and TRBJ1-1; no reliable D call. The V end was cut by 7 bases, the J end by 6 bases, with 9 bases between. CDR3 size: 11 residues. Germline values: CDR1 SGHVS, CDR2 FQNEAQ. CDR3 coding DNA: TGTGCCAGCACCGGCGGGGCTGAAGCTTTCTTT. This sequence encodes CASTGGAEAFF.

This rearrangement joins TRBV24-1 to TRBJ2-1; 8 bases agree with TRBD2. This CDR3 contains 16 residues. CDR1 KGHDR and CDR2 SFDVKD come from the germline V gene. Trimming removed 4 bases from V and 4 bases from J; junction bases left unmatched: 8. The CDR3 is CATSDPRAGGYNEQFF. CDR3 coding DNA: TGTGCCACCAGTGACCCCCGGGCGGGGGGTTACAATGAGCAGTTCTTC.

The chain recombines TRBV7-9 with TRBJ1-2, with 7 positions matching TRBD1. The trim removed 5 bases at V and 0 bases at J, leaving 3 bases unmatched. CDR3 length: 14 amino acids. From germline, CDR1 is SEHNR and CDR2 FQNEAQ (reference sequence). CDR3 DNA sequence: TGTGCCAGCAGCCCACAGGGGCCTAACTATGGCTACACCTTC. This sequence encodes CASSPQGPNYGYTF.

The CDR3 region has the DNA TGTGCCAGCAGCCCCCGGAGGGACGACGAAAAACTGTTTTTT. It specifies CASSPRRDDEKLFF. The genes are TRBV7-9 and TRBJ1-4; tentatively, D is TRBD1 (5 bases). The CDR3 extends over 14 amino acids. Trimming took off 5 bases at V and 8 bases at J, with 15 bases between the two ends. Germline CDR1 SEHNR, CDR2 FQNEAQ (reference sequence).

V usage is TRBV5-6 and J usage is TRBJ1-2; D is unclear. CDR3 length equals 13 residues. The germline V gene encodes CDR1 SGHDT and CDR2 YYEEEE. The ends were cut back, 2 bases at V and 7 bases at J, with 12 bases in the middle. The CDR3 sequence is CASSFPESGGYTF. Written as DNA, the CDR3 is TGTGCCAGCAGCTTTCCCGAGTCCGGTGGCTACACCTTC.

CDR3 bases: TGTGCCATCAAACCAGGGGGCGGTGGAAACACCATATATTTT. Translating gives CAIKPGGGGNTIYF. The J gene is TRBJ1-3, the V gene TRBV10-3; 8 bases are shared with TRBD1. Germline V gene sequence: CDR1 ENHRY, CDR2 SYGVKD. Trimming at V came to 7 bases and at J to 3 bases, leaving 5 bases not matched to a gene. This CDR3 is 14 amino acids long.

The chain has TRBV5-1 and TRBJ2-7; TRBD1 matches 7 bases. In germline, CDR1 is SGHRS, CDR2 YFSETQ. The CDR3 runs to 15 residues. Trimming cost V 0 bases and J 5 bases; bases outside gene matches: 8. The CDR3 coding sequence is TGCGCCAGCAGCTTGGGGCCGACAGGGAATAACGAGCAGTACTTC. Translated, it gives CASSLGPTGNNEQYF.

This clone occurred once. The chain combines TRBV6-5 with TRBJ2-3, with TRBD2 identical over 9 bases. Germline V gives CDR1 MNHEY, CDR2 SVGAGI. V shed 2 bases and J 5 bases; nucleotides not matched to a gene: 8. CDR3 size: 16 residues. The CDR3 region has the DNA TGTGCCAGCAGTTACGATCTAGCGGGGTTTCAAGATACGCAGTATTTT. Amino acids: CASSYDLAGFQDTQYF.

A word on this clone: This sample includes further DNA sequences coding for the same CDR3. The chain links TRBV27 to TRBJ1-1, with 10 bases lining up with TRBD1. The CDR3 covers 14 residues. In germline, CDR1 is MNHEY, CDR2 SMNVEV (reference sequence). V trimming: 4 bases; J trimming: 5 bases; junction bases outside the gene matches: 4. The CDR3 region has the DNA TGTGCCAGCAGTTCGGACAGGGGGAATACTGAAGCTTTCTTT. Translated, it gives CASSSDRGNTEAFF.

The chain employs TRBV9 and TRBJ1-1; D uncertain. Germline V gene data show CDR1 as SGDLS and CDR2 as YYNGEE. This CDR3 region has 14 residues. V was trimmed by 6 bases and J by 3 bases, leaving 15 bases between them. CDR3 amino acids: CASNAGVGDTEAFF. The DNA for the CDR3 is TGTGCCAGCAACGCCGGGGTAGGAGACACTGAAGCTTTCTTT.

This clone came up once. This rearrangement joins TRBV5-1 to TRBJ2-3, with D possibly being TRBD1 (5 bases). V was cut by 0 bases and J by 1 base, with 12 bases left in between. The CDR3 runs 16 residues. Germline CDR1 reads SGHRS; CDR2 reads YFSETQ. CDR3 region: CASSLADLGGTDTQYF. Written as DNA, the CDR3 is TGCGCCAGCAGCTTGGCCGACTTAGGGGGCACAGATACGCAGTATTTT.

The chain links TRBV10-3 to TRBJ1-2; the D gene is possibly TRBD1 (5 bases). CDR1 is ENHRY and CDR2 is SYGVKD in the germline V gene. The CDR3 totals 14 residues. V gave up 3 bases and J gave up 8 bases, with 16 bases separating them. This chain's CDR3 is CAISELEGMGGYTF. CDR3 nucleotide sequence: TGTGCCATCAGTGAACTGGAGGGGATGGGGGGCTACACCTTC.

This clone was seen a few times. In DNA form, the CDR3 reads TGTGCCACCAGTGATCCCCGGGGGGCAGATACGCAGTATTTT. Translated: CATSDPRGADTQYF. V and J are TRBV24-1 and TRBJ2-3; TRBD2 agrees at 7 bases. Germline V lookup: CDR1 KGHDR, CDR2 SFDVKD. There are 14 residues in the CDR3. J gave up 4 bases and V 3 bases, and 3 bases lay outside the gene matches.

A single count supports this clone. V usage is TRBV27 and J usage is TRBJ1-2; D gene uncertain. Germline CDR1 MNHEY, CDR2 SMNVEV (reference sequence). The CDR3 runs to 15 residues. Trimming cost V 3 bases and J 7 bases, with 18 bases left between them. CDR3 protein: CASSFQSARLTGYTF. The CDR3 bases are TGTGCCAGCAGTTTCCAATCGGCGCGGCTGACTGGCTACACCTTC.

This clone was detected a few times. This sample includes further DNA sequences coding for the same CDR3. The chain joins TRBV5-1 to TRBJ2-7; D is perhaps TRBD2 (6 bases). CDR1 SGHRS and CDR2 YFSETQ come from the germline V gene. V lost 3 bases, J lost 4 bases, and 14 bases lay in between. The CDR3 sequence is 14 residues long. CDR3 amino acids: CASSSGTGLYEQYF. The CDR3 DNA is TGCGCCAGCAGCTCCGGGACTGGCCTTTACGAGCAGTACTTC.

This clone was recorded many times. The CDR3 loop is CAISGLPTGGDYGYTF. The CDR3 DNA reads as TGTGCCATCAGTGGCCTGCCCACAGGGGGGGACTATGGCTACACCTTC. V and J are TRBV10-3 and TRBJ1-2; 8 positions agree with TRBD1. The ends lost 4 bases at V and 3 bases at J; junction bases unmatched: 10. The CDR3 spans 16 residues. Germline CDR1 ENHRY, CDR2 SYGVKD.

This chain joins TRBV5-1 and TRBJ2-7; the match to TRBD1 covers 8 bases. Germline CDR1 SGHRS, CDR2 YFSETQ. V gave up 4 bases and J gave up 7 bases; unmatched junction bases: 10. There are 14 residues in the CDR3. The CDR3 sequence: CASSTGTGSWEQYF. The CDR3 bases are TGCGCCAGCAGCACCGGGACAGGATCCTGGGAGCAGTACTTC. Drawing the rest from reference TRBV5-1 and TRBJ2-7, the complete variable domain is KAGVTQTPRYLIKTRGQQVTLSCSPISGHRSVSWYQQTPGQGLQFLFEYFSETQRNKGNFPGRFSGRQFSNSRSEMNVSTLELGDSALYLCASSTGTGSWEQYFGPGTRLTVT.

The gene calls are TRBV5-1 and TRBJ1-1; D ambiguous. The CDR3 sequence is 15 residues long. Germline CDR1 reads SGHRS; CDR2 reads YFSETQ. Trimming left V 0 bases short and J 5 bases short, with 14 bases between. CDR3: CASSLAPGSGTEAFF. The CDR3 bases are TGCGCCAGCAGCTTGGCGCCCGGGAGTGGAACTGAAGCTTTCTTT.

The gene calls are TRBV19 and TRBJ1-5, with D possibly matching TRBD1 (6 bases). V shed 5 bases and J shed 11 bases, with 19 bases lying between them. The CDR3 covers 14 residues. In germline, CDR1 is LNHDA, CDR2 SQIVND (reference sequence). The CDR3 loop reads CASSLNPTGFSQHF. As DNA, the CDR3 is TGTGCCAGTAGTCTTAACCCTACAGGGTTTTCCCAGCATTTT.

This sequence joins TRBV18 and TRBJ2-7; 7 nucleotides match TRBD1. Germline-derived CDR1 and CDR2 are KGHSH and LQKENI. V lost 2 bases, J lost 5 bases, and 6 bases stayed unmatched. The CDR3 covers 14 residues. The CDR3 reads CASSPTRGRDEQYF. CDR3 nucleotides: TGTGCCAGCTCACCAACGAGGGGGCGGGACGAGCAGTACTTC.

This clone came up a few times. V usage is TRBV3-1 (or the pseudogene TRBV3-2) and J usage is TRBJ1-5; D is unclear. Trimming left V 4 bases short and J 0 bases short, with 7 bases between. This CDR3 has 14 residues. Looked up from germline, CDR1 is LGHDT and CDR2 is YNNKEL (reference sequence). The CDR3 is CASSPGLSNQPQHF. The CDR3 coding sequence is TGTGCCAGCAGCCCGGGTCTTAGCAATCAGCCCCAGCATTTT.

The chain is built from TRBV30 and TRBJ2-3; D gene uncertain. V was shortened by 1 base and J by 6 bases, with 14 bases between the two germline ends. The germline gives CDR1 GTSNPN, CDR2 SVGIG (reference sequence). There are 14 residues in the CDR3. CDR3 nucleotides: TGTGCCTGGAGTGAGCCCCGTATCGCGGATACGCAGTATTTT. Translated: CAWSEPRIADTQYF.

The rearrangement joins TRBV18 to TRBJ2-5; 7 nucleotides match TRBD1. After removal of 3 bases from V and 2 bases from J, the junction contained 12 bases not matched to a gene. Germline-derived CDR1 and CDR2 are KGHSH and LQKENI. This CDR3 comprises 17 residues. CDR3 sequence: CASSPPGQLLNQETQYF. As DNA, the CDR3 is TGTGCCAGCTCACCCCCGGGACAGCTCTTAAATCAAGAGACCCAGTACTTC.